Listed below are T cell receptor beta chains from one sample, sequenced in a study of cytomegalovirus exposure and HLA in healthy donors. Sequencing was performed with immunoSEQ multiplex PCR; in TCRdb, only in-frame clones are kept and a portion is missing. Of under 200,000 clones listed, 65% to 90% are singletons. The specimen was PBMCs. The receptors were sampled from a woman aged 50 to 65 in good health and CMV-seronegative. Each CDR3 is given with its conserved first and last residue. Each record gives: V gene, D gene, clone size, J gene, CDR3 protein, CDR3 DNA. The D gene is left open where the match is weak. The listing skips clone size in some rows; elsewhere it reads once, few, many or a size class.

TRBV6-5	TRBD1	once	TRBJ2-7	CAASGTGGAEQYF	TGTGCCGCCTCCGGGACAGGGGGCGCCGAGCAGTACTTC
TRBV28	NA	NA	TRBJ2-1	CASSLLYNEQFF	TGTGCCAGCAGTTTATTATACAATGAGCAGTTCTTC
TRBV10-2	NA	few	TRBJ1-5	CASSESVSRDQPQHF	TGCGCCAGCAGTGAGTCCGTGTCCAGGGATCAGCCCCAGCATTTT
TRBV19	NA	NA	TRBJ1-6	CASSTSGNRNSPLHF	TGTGCCAGTAGTACATCCGGGAACAGAAATTCACCCCTCCACTTT
TRBV6-1	NA	NA	TRBJ1-5	CASSELGPYSNQPQHF	TGTGCCAGCAGTGAACTGGGGCCATATAGCAATCAGCCCCAGCATTTT
TRBV9	NA	NA	TRBJ1-6	CASSARRENSPLHF	TGTGCCAGCAGCGCCCGGCGGGAGAATTCACCCCTCCACTTT
TRBV29-1	NA	NA	TRBJ2-7	CSVLVSSYEQYF	TGCAGCGTACTGGTTAGTTCCTACGAGCAGTACTTC
TRBV4-2	TRBD1	NA	TRBJ1-1	CASSLPQGAQSIEAFF	TGTGCCAGCAGCCTACCTCAGGGGGCGCAGAGCATTGAAGCTTTCTTT
TRBV27	TRBD1	NA	TRBJ1-2	CASSLGQGHVYGYTF	TGTGCCAGCAGTTTAGGACAGGGGCACGTCTATGGCTACACCTTC
TRBV4-1	TRBD1	NA	TRBJ2-7	CASSLRPGQGVDVQYF	TGCGCCAGCAGCCTTCGACCGGGACAGGGGGTTGATGTGCAGTACTTC
TRBV19	TRBD2	NA	TRBJ2-1	CASSWGLENSNEQFF	TGTGCCAGTAGTTGGGGACTAGAGAACAGCAATGAGCAGTTCTTC
TRBV4-1	TRBD2	NA	TRBJ2-1	CASSQDNAGGPRNEQFF	TGCGCCAGCAGCCAAGATAACGCGGGAGGGCCTCGGAATGAGCAGTTCTTC
TRBV19	TRBD1	NA	TRBJ1-1	CASSLRQGGSEAFF	TGTGCCAGTAGTCTTAGACAGGGGGGAAGTGAAGCTTTCTTT
TRBV7-9	NA	few	TRBJ1-5	CASSLGGYSNQPQHF	TGTGCCAGCAGCTTAGGAGGGTATAGCAATCAGCCCCAGCATTTT
TRBV5-6	NA	few	TRBJ1-3	CASSSSSAGSGNTIYF	TGTGCCAGCAGCTCCAGTTCCGCGGGTTCTGGAAACACCATATATTTT
TRBV4-2	TRBD2	NA	TRBJ2-1	CASSHRGSGRAGEQFF	TGTGCCAGCAGCCACCGGGGTAGCGGGAGGGCCGGTGAGCAGTTCTTC
TRBV27	TRBD2	NA	TRBJ2-1	CASRRTGTSGSNSGEQFF	TGTGCCAGCAGGAGGACCGGGACTAGTGGATCCAATAGTGGTGAGCAGTTCTTC
TRBV5-1	NA	NA	TRBJ1-2	CASSPGVGYGYTF	TGCGCCAGCAGCCCCGGAGTAGGCTATGGCTACACCTTC
TRBV4-2	TRBD1	once	TRBJ1-2	CASSRSDRPNYGYTF	TGTGCCAGCAGCCGATCGGACAGGCCTAACTATGGCTACACCTTC
TRBV6-1	TRBD2	NA	TRBJ2-1	CASSSSGSSYNEQFF	TGTGCCAGCAGTTCAAGCGGGAGTTCCTACAATGAGCAGTTCTTC
TRBV6-5	NA	NA	TRBJ1-1	CASSYSVNTEAFF	TGTGCCAGCAGTTACTCCGTGAACACTGAAGCTTTCTTT
TRBV28	NA	NA	TRBJ1-4	CASSPQGGRGEKLFF	TGTGCCAGCAGTCCCCAAGGGGGAAGAGGTGAAAAACTGTTTTTT
TRBV6-5	TRBD1	NA	TRBJ2-3	CASSYTGTANTQYF	TGTGCCAGCAGTTACACCGGGACAGCTAATACGCAGTATTTT
TRBV15	TRBD1	NA	TRBJ1-1	CATSRTGGNTEAFF	TGTGCCACCAGCAGAACAGGGGGCAACACTGAAGCTTTCTTT
TRBV30	TRBD1	NA	TRBJ1-1	CAWSGKQGYNTEAFF	TGTGCCTGGAGTGGGAAACAGGGGTATAACACTGAAGCTTTCTTT
TRBV6-1	NA	NA	TRBJ2-7	CASVGDSYEQYF	TGTGCCAGCGTAGGGGATTCCTACGAGCAGTACTTC
TRBV28	TRBD2	NA	TRBJ2-2	CASSLAGGGTGELFF	TGTGCCAGCAGTTTAGCGGGAGGGGGCACCGGGGAGCTGTTTTTT
TRBV18	NA	NA	TRBJ1-1	CASSRLADTEAFF	TGTGCCAGCTCACGGCTGGCAGACACTGAAGCTTTCTTT
TRBV28	NA	NA	TRBJ1-2	CASSLKTGGYTF	TGTGCCAGCAGCCTAAAGACAGGAGGCTACACCTTC
TRBV5-6	NA	NA	TRBJ1-2	CASSRETASNYGYTF	TGTGCCAGCAGCCGGGAGACAGCTTCTAACTATGGCTACACCTTC
TRBV7-8	TRBD2	NA	TRBJ2-3	CASSHAGTRETDTQYF	TGTGCCAGCAGTCACGCCGGGACTAGGGAAACAGATACGCAGTATTTT
TRBV6-1	NA	NA	TRBJ2-3	CASSTGGGRADTQYF	TGTGCCAGCAGTACAGGGGGAGGGCGCGCAGATACGCAGTATTTT
TRBV9	NA	once	TRBJ1-2	CASSVDRFGGYTF	TGTGCCAGCAGCGTAGATAGGTTCGGGGGCTACACCTTC
TRBV7-9	NA	NA	TRBJ2-5	CASSPTVKPQETQYF	TGTGCCAGCAGCCCGACAGTGAAGCCCCAAGAGACCCAGTACTTC
TRBV30	NA	NA	TRBJ1-5	CAWAEVRNQPQHF	TGTGCCTGGGCCGAGGTTCGCAATCAGCCCCAGCATTTT
TRBV7-2	TRBD2	NA	TRBJ2-1	CASLLTSGRSRNNEQFF	TGTGCCAGCCTTCTGACTAGCGGGAGAAGCAGAAACAATGAGCAGTTCTTC
TRBV28	TRBD1	NA	TRBJ2-7	CASSHGQGNEQYF	TGTGCCAGCAGCCACGGACAGGGCAACGAGCAGTACTTC
TRBV28	NA	NA	TRBJ1-2	CASSFLGAWGYTF	TGTGCCAGCAGTTTTCTGGGGGCCTGGGGCTACACCTTC
TRBV2	TRBD1	NA	TRBJ1-2	CAKLTGSNYGYTF	TGTGCCAAACTGACAGGGTCTAACTATGGCTACACCTTC
TRBV28	NA	NA	TRBJ1-3	CASNSWGGRRNTIYF	TGTGCCAGCAATTCCTGGGGGGGGAGGCGAAACACCATATATTTT